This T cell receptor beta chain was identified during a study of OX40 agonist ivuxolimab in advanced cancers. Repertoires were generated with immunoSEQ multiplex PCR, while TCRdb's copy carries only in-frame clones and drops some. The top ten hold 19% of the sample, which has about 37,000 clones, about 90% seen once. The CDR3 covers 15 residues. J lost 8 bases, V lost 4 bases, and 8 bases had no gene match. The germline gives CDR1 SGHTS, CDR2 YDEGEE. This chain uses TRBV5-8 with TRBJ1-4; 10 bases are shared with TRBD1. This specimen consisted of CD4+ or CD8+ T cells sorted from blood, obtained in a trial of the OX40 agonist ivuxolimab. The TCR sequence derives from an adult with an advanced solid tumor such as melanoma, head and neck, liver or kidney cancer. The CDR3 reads CASSPQGQGEEKLFF. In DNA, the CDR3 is TGTGCCAGCAGCCCCCAAGGACAGGGGGAAGAAAAACTGTTTTTT.